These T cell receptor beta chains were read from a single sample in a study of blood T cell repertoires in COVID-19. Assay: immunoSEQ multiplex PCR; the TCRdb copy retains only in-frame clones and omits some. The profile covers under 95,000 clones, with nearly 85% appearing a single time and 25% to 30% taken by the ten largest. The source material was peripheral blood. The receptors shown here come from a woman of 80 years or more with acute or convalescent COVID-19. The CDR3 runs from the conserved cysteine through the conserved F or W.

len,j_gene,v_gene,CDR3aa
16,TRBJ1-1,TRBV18,CASSPRQGDLGTEAFF
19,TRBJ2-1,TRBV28,CASSTTSPGTSGNYNEQFF
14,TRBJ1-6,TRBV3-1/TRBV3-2,CASRGSSYNSPLHF
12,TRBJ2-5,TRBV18,CASSPRQETQYF
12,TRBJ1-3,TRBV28,CAAQGTGNTIYF
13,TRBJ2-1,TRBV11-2,CASRPSGVGEQFF
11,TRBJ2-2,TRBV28,CASSSFGELFF
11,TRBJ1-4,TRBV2,CASTVREKLFF
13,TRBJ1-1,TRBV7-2,CASSRDRGHEAFF
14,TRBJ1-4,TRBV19,CASSLQATNEKLFF
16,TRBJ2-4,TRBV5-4,CASSPGTSGSGDIQYF
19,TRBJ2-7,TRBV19,CASSSNGLAGGRFSYEQYF
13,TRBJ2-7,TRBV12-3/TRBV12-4,CASSFQGEVEQYF
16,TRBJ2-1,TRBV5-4,CASSGAGTSSYNEQFF
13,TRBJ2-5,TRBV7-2,CASSHGLLNTQYF
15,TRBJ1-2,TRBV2,CASSLLLTANYGYTF
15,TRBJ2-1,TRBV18,CASSPLAGAYNEQFF
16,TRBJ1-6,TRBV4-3,CASSHGQGYFGSPLHF
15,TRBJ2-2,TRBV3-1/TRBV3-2,CASRERFANTGELFF
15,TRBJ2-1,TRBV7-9,CASSLGLADHNEQFF
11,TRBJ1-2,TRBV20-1,CSTGTGEGYTF
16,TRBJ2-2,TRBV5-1,CASRTSGTPNTGELFF
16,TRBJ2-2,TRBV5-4,CASSPRSAGVPGELFF
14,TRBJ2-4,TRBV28,CASSPTGIKNIQYF
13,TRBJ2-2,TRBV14,CASSPRVSGELFF
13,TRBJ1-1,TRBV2,CASRASGGTEAFF
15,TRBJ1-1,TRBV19,CASTSGRNGGTEAFF
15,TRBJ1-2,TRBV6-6,CASSRTTTGGYGYTF
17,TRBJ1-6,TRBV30,CAWSNVRRSSYNSPLHF
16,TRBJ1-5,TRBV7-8,CASSPQGPLSNQPQHF
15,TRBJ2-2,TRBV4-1,CASSNKQTRTGELFF
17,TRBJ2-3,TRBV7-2,CASSPRKTTTSTDTQYF
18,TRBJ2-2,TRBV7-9,CASSLAGLAGSYTGELFF
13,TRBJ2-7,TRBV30,CAWSGGSSYEQYF
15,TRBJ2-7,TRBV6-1,CASSEVTGKSYEQYF
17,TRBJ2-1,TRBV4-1,CASSPPSGDFANNEQFF
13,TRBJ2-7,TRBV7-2,CASSPGGGLEQYF
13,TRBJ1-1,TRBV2,CASRTGMNTEAFF
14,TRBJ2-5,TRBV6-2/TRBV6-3,CASSPTSSQETQYF
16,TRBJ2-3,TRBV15,CATSRVDRGRTDTQYF
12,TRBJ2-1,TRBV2,CASSGGRGEQFF
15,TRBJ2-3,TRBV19,CASSIQGKGWDTQYF
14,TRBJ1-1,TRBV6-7,CAGSPLRGNTEAFF
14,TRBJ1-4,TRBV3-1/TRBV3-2,CASSLGPTNEKLFF
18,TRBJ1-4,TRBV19,CASSPKPGQGARYEKLFF
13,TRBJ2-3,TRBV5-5,CASSHGRQDTQYF
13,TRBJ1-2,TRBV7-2,CASRSTGYDGYTF
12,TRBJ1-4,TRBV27,CASRGSREKLFF
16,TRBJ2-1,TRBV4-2,CASSPLGQVSYNEQFF
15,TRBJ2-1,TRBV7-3,CASSRLASTYNEQFF
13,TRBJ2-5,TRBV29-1,CSGWDRLLETQYF
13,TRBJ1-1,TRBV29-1,CSVDRVWLTEAFF
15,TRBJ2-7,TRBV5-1,CASSLEASGTYEQYF
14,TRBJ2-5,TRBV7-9,CASSFDRGRETQYF
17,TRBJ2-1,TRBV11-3,CASSLDLSSGIGNEQFF
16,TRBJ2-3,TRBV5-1,CASSTGTGVGTDTQYF
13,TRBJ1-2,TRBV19,CASSVEGQGGYTF
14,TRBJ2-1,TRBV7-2,CASSLRGYSNEQFF
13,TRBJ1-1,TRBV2,CATNRVTNTEAFF
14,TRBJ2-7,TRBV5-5,CASSSRLFDYEQYF